One sample yielded the 32 T cell receptor beta chains listed below, sequenced in a study of CD8 T cells in Susac syndrome. When the RNA was reverse transcribed, random hexamers were used with an input of about 0.5 to 1 ug. TCRdb called the immunoSEQ multiplex PCR reads again in MiXCR, with one record for every CDR3 protein. The sample consists of about 200,000 distinct CDR3 sequences, 90% to 95% of them appearing once. Sequencing was done on a sample of CD4+ T cells from PBMCs. The receptors here all came from a human donor with Susac syndrome.

The rearrangement links TRBV10-1 to TRBJ2-3, with 9 bases fitting TRBD2. Per germline, CDR1 WNHNN and CDR2 SYGVQD (reference sequence). The V gene end was trimmed by 6 bases and the J gene end by 4 bases; junction bases not matched to a gene: 8. The CDR3 loop spans 15 amino acids. CDR3 in DNA: TGCGCCAGCAGCCCCCAAGCGGGGGGCCCAGATACGCAGTATTTT. It translates to CASSPQAGGPDTQYF.

CDR3 protein: CASSYQWTSGSSNTDTQYF. CDR3 coding DNA: TGTGCCAGCAGCTACCAATGGACTAGCGGGAGTTCCAACACAGATACGCAGTATTTT. The chain uses TRBV5-8 and TRBJ2-3; 13 bases match TRBD2. The germline V gene encodes CDR1 SGHTS and CDR2 YDEGEE. The V segment lost 3 bases and the J segment 2 bases; nucleotides outside the gene matches: 12. The CDR3 runs 19 residues.

The chain links TRBV7-9 to TRBJ1-6, with 10 bases matching TRBD1. J lost 10 bases, V lost 0 bases, and 6 bases had no gene match. Looked up from germline, CDR1 is SEHNR and CDR2 is FQNEAQ (reference sequence). The CDR3 sequence is 16 residues long. This CDR3 is CASSLAETGGRSPLHF. The CDR3 region has the DNA TGTGCCAGCAGCTTAGCCGAGACAGGGGGCCGGTCACCCCTCCACTTT. Full variable domain (remainder filled in from reference TRBV7-9 and TRBJ1-6): DTGVSQNPRHKITKRGQNVTFRCDPISEHNRLYWYRQTLGQGPEFLTYFQNEAQLEKSRLLSDRFSAERPKGSFSTLEIQRTEQGDSAMYLCASSLAETGGRSPLHFGNGTRLTVT.

The CDR3 DNA sequence: TGCGCCAGCAGCCAGGAAAACAGGGGAGATACGCAGTATTTT. Translation: CASSQENRGDTQYF. This chain joins TRBV4-1 and TRBJ2-3; the match to TRBD1 covers 7 bases. With 3 bases clipped from V and 5 bases from J, the junction kept 5 bases outside the gene matches. Germline CDR1 is MGHRA and CDR2 is YSYEKL. This CDR3 comprises 14 residues.

J is TRBJ1-2 and V is TRBV19; 8 nucleotides line up with TRBD1. From germline, CDR1 is LNHDA and CDR2 SQIVND (reference sequence). The CDR3 totals 16 residues. V lost 5 bases, J lost 1 base, and 9 bases stayed unmatched. The CDR3 region has the DNA TGTGCCAGTAGTTCGTTAAACAGGGGGAATAACTATGGCTACACCTTC. It translates to CASSSLNRGNNYGYTF.

The chain recombines TRBV29-1 with TRBJ1-1; TRBD1 is a possible D gene (5 bases). V dropped 4 bases and J dropped 3 bases, with 12 bases sitting between them. The CDR3 runs to 13 residues. The germline gives CDR1 SQVTM, CDR2 ANQGSEA. Written as DNA, the CDR3 is TGCAGCGTTGGTCCGGGGGGTGACACTGAAGCTTTCTTT. Residues: CSVGPGGDTEAFF.

This chain joins TRBV12-3 or TRBV12-4 and TRBJ2-6; D is uncertain. The CDR3 consists of 15 residues. V lost 2 bases to trimming and J lost 0 bases, with 5 bases between them. CDR3 DNA: TGTGCCAGCAGTTTAAGAAGCTCTGGGGCCAACGTCCTGACTTTC. It translates to CASSLRSSGANVLTF.

This clonotype was recorded once. The rearrangement joins TRBV6-5 to TRBJ1-1, with D possibly TRBD1 on 6 matching bases. Trimming left V 9 bases short and J 4 bases short, with 9 bases between. This CDR3 is 11 amino acids long. Germline values: CDR1 MNHEY, CDR2 SVGAGI. The CDR3 protein is CASQGPTEAFF. Written as DNA, the CDR3 is TGTGCCAGTCAGGGGCCCACTGAAGCTTTCTTT.

This chain uses TRBV2 with TRBJ1-5; no reliable D call. This CDR3 contains 12 residues. Germline-derived CDR1 and CDR2 are SNHLY and FYNNEI. V was shortened by 3 bases and J by 5 bases, with 5 bases between the two germline ends. The CDR3 DNA is TGTGCCAGCAGTGACGAATATCAGCCCCAGCATTTT. It translates to CASSDEYQPQHF.

The V and J genes are TRBV15 and TRBJ1-5; tentatively, D is TRBD1 (6 bases). Between the trimmed V and J ends, which lost 3 bases and 7 bases, there was a span of 16 bases. CDR1 is LNHNV and CDR2 is YYDKDF in the germline V gene (reference sequence). This CDR3 is 15 amino acids long. CDR3 residues: CATSREQGLGQPQHF. CDR3 bases: TGTGCCACCAGCAGGGAACAGGGACTAGGCCAGCCCCAGCATTTT.

CDR3 nucleotide sequence: TGTGCCACCAGCAGAGGCTCTGCCAGCGGGGTCGGCTTAGGGCAGTTCTTC. Residues: CATSRGSASGVGLGQFF. The chain carries TRBV15 and TRBJ2-1; the match to TRBD2 covers 7 bases. With 1 base clipped from V and 12 bases from J, the junction kept 18 bases outside the gene matches. The V gene's germline CDR1 is LNHNV and CDR2 YYDKDF (reference sequence). There are 17 residues in the CDR3. The whole variable domain, remainder taken from reference TRBV15 and TRBJ2-1, is DAMVIQNPRYQVTQFGKPVTLSCSQTLNHNVMYWYQQKSSQAPKLLFHYYDKDFNNEADTPDNFQSRRPNTSFCFLDIRSPGLGDTAMYLCATSRGSASGVGLGQFFGPGTRLTVL.

This clonotype was recorded once. The chain has TRBV15 and TRBJ2-5; TRBD1 matches 7 bases. Germline CDR1 reads LNHNV; CDR2 reads YYDKDF (reference sequence). The V segment lost 6 bases and the J segment 8 bases; nucleotides outside the gene matches: 9. The CDR3 runs 13 residues. CDR3 DNA sequence: TGTGCCACCAGGTCCGGACAGGCGCGAACCCAGTACTTC. It translates to CATRSGQARTQYF. Filled out from reference TRBV15 and TRBJ2-5, the complete variable domain reads DAMVIQNPRYQVTQFGKPVTLSCSQTLNHNVMYWYQQKSSQAPKLLFHYYDKDFNNEADTPDNFQSRRPNTSFCFLDIRSPGLGDTAMYLCATRSGQARTQYFGPGTRLLVL.

In this sample, this clonotype turned up a few times. The chain carries TRBV19 and TRBJ1-5; no definite D call. The germline V and J ends were trimmed by 4 bases and 3 bases, with 13 bases remaining between them. CDR3 length equals 15 residues. Germline CDR1 is LNHDA and CDR2 is SQIVND (reference sequence). CDR3 in amino acids: CASSSRSGLNQPQHF. The CDR3 nucleotides read TGTGCCAGTAGTAGTCGTAGTGGGCTCAATCAGCCCCAGCATTTT.

This chain links TRBV20-1 with TRBJ2-7, with TRBD1 identical over 8 bases. The CDR3 totals 16 residues. J gave up 4 bases and V 0 bases, and 11 bases lay outside the gene matches. CDR1 is DFQATT, CDR2 SNEGSKA, per germline (reference sequence). The CDR3 sequence is CSAREPTGRGRYEQYF. The DNA for the CDR3 is TGCAGTGCTAGAGAACCCACCGGCAGGGGGCGTTACGAGCAGTACTTC.

The chain recombines TRBV5-6 with TRBJ2-7, with D tentatively TRBD1 (6 bases). CDR3 length: 14 amino acids. The V end lost 2 bases, the J end lost 3 bases, and 12 bases lay between the germline ends. Germline values: CDR1 SGHDT, CDR2 YYEEEE. In nucleotides, the CDR3 is TGTGCCAGCAGCTTCCTCCGGGACAACTACGAGCAGTACTTC. This sequence encodes CASSFLRDNYEQYF.

The V gene is TRBV5-1, the J gene TRBJ2-6; unclear D gene. Germline CDR1 SGHRS, CDR2 YFSETQ. This CDR3 is built from 15 residues. V dropped 1 base and J dropped 1 base, with 6 bases sitting between them. The CDR3 here is CASSLSRSGANVLTF. CDR3 coding DNA: TGCGCCAGCAGCTTGTCTCGTTCTGGGGCCAACGTCCTGACTTTC.

The V call is TRBV2, the J call TRBJ1-1, with D hard to call. The V and J ends lost 7 bases and 0 bases respectively, with 12 bases between them. The CDR3 runs 14 residues. Germline CDR1 reads SNHLY; CDR2 reads FYNNEI. CDR3 DNA: TGTGCCAGCACCAGAGCCGGACTGAACACTGAAGCTTTCTTT. Amino acid sequence: CASTRAGLNTEAFF.

The V and J genes are TRBV7-2 and TRBJ1-3; D is unclear. With 0 bases removed from V and 1 base from J, the gap between germline ends came to 7 bases. Per the germline V gene, CDR1 is SGHTA and CDR2 is FQGNSA. The CDR3 has 15 amino acids. The CDR3 DNA reads as TGTGCCAGCAGCTTAGCGTGGGGTTCTGGAAACACCATATATTTT. Translation: CASSLAWGSGNTIYF.

This sequence joins TRBV6-1 and TRBJ2-2, with 12 positions matching TRBD1. This CDR3 region has 16 residues. The J segment lost 8 bases and the V segment lost 6 bases, leaving 10 bases of the junction unmatched. Germline CDR1 reads MNHNS; CDR2 reads SASEGT. In nucleotides, the CDR3 is TGTGCCAGCAGGGCCCCGGGACAGGGGGCCGGGGGGGAGCTGTTTTTT. Its protein is CASRAPGQGAGGELFF.

The gene calls are TRBV13 and TRBJ2-1, with 11 bases fitting TRBD2. CDR3 size: 15 residues. Germline CDR1 is PRHDT and CDR2 is FYEKMQ (reference sequence). V shed 2 bases and J 9 bases; nucleotides not matched to a gene: 6. The chain's CDR3 is CASSLYTSGSGEQFF. DNA of the CDR3: TGTGCCAGCAGCTTATACACTAGCGGGAGCGGTGAGCAGTTCTTC.

The chain carries TRBV28 and TRBJ2-1; TRBD2 matches 7 bases. From germline, CDR1 is MDHEN and CDR2 SYDVKM. The V segment lost 8 bases and the J segment 5 bases; nucleotides outside the gene matches: 6. CDR3 length equals 13 residues. CDR3 sequence (DNA): TGTGCCAGCCGACTGGGGAGGGACAATGAGCAGTTCTTC. Translated: CASRLGRDNEQFF.

The chain uses TRBV5-4 and TRBJ2-2, with 9 positions matching TRBD2. The CDR3 covers 17 residues. Germline CDR1 SGHNT, CDR2 YYREEE (reference sequence). The ends lost 4 bases at V and 7 bases at J; junction bases unmatched: 14. CDR3 in amino acids: CASSNLSGTSFSGELFF. The CDR3 nucleotides read TGTGCCAGCAGCAATCTGTCCGGGACTAGCTTTAGCGGGGAGCTGTTTTTT.

The chain uses TRBV7-3 and TRBJ2-5; TRBD2 matches 11 bases. Trimming at V came to 3 bases and at J to 4 bases, leaving 4 bases not matched to a gene. CDR1 SGHTA and CDR2 FQGTGA come from the germline V gene. The CDR3 is 15 residues long. In DNA, the CDR3 is TGTGCCAGCAGCTTCACAGGACTAGCGGGAGAGACCCAGTACTTC. Protein: CASSFTGLAGETQYF.

The chain carries TRBV5-1 and TRBJ1-1, with D maybe TRBD1 (5 bases). V lost 6 bases to trimming and J lost 4 bases, with 16 bases between them. The CDR3 totals 14 residues. The germline V gene encodes CDR1 SGHRS and CDR2 YFSETQ. CDR3 in DNA: TGCGCCAGCAATAGGGCCGACGGGACCACTGAAGCTTTCTTT. Amino acids: CASNRADGTTEAFF.

V and J are TRBV13 and TRBJ1-5, with TRBD1 matching over 7 bases. The V gene's germline CDR1 is PRHDT and CDR2 FYEKMQ (reference sequence). The CDR3 is made up of 13 amino acids. Trimming took 5 bases from V and 6 from J; bases not matched to a gene: 4. Here the CDR3 reads CASSRGPVQPQHF. CDR3 sequence (DNA): TGTGCCAGCAGCAGGGGGCCTGTTCAGCCCCAGCATTTT.

A few counts support this clonotype. DNA for the CDR3: TGTGCCAGCAGCCCATGGTCGGTCTTCGCGGGAGAGCTCAGTGAGCAGTTCTTC. Its translation: CASSPWSVFAGELSEQFF. This chain connects TRBV11-2 to TRBJ2-1; TRBD2 aligns across 7 bases. Trimming took 5 bases from V and 9 from J; bases not matched to a gene: 22. This CDR3 contains 18 residues. Germline CDR1 SGHAT, CDR2 FQNNGV.

The chain couples TRBV27 to TRBJ1-5; 7 bases match TRBD1. This CDR3 has 15 residues. CDR1 and CDR2 (germline): MNHEY, SMNVEV (reference sequence). V shed 8 bases, J shed 0 bases, and the junction held 7 bases outside the gene matches. The CDR3, as DNA: TGTGCCAGCGGCTACGGGACAGATAGCAATCAGCCCCAGCATTTT. Translating gives CASGYGTDSNQPQHF.

This sequence joins TRBV28 and TRBJ2-1; 9 bases agree with TRBD2. Germline V gives CDR1 MDHEN, CDR2 SYDVKM. The CDR3 has 15 residues. The V segment lost 2 bases and the J segment 7 bases; nucleotides outside the gene matches: 6. CDR3 region: CASSLAGGPRNEQFF. The CDR3 DNA reads as TGTGCCAGCAGTTTAGCGGGAGGGCCTCGGAATGAGCAGTTCTTC.

The chain combines TRBV7-2 with TRBJ2-5, with TRBD2 matching 7 bases. Germline V gene sequence: CDR1 SGHTA, CDR2 FQGNSA. This CDR3 has 15 amino acids. V lost 3 bases and J lost 1; bases outside the gene matches: 5. CDR3 sequence reads: CASSFGTTFQETQYF. The CDR3 coding sequence is TGTGCCAGCAGCTTTGGGACTACCTTCCAAGAGACCCAGTACTTC.

J is TRBJ1-5 and V is TRBV20-1; the D is unclear. The germline V gene has CDR1 DFQATT and CDR2 SNEGSKA (reference sequence). The germline V and J ends were trimmed by 2 bases and 2 bases, with 7 bases remaining between them. The length of the CDR3 is 13 residues. For the CDR3, the DNA is TGCAGTGCTAGAACCGGGCGCAATCAGCCCCAGCATTTT. Its translation: CSARTGRNQPQHF.

This rearrangement joins TRBV3-1 to TRBJ2-1, with a tentative D call TRBD2 (6 bases). V was clipped by 0 bases and J by 7 bases, with 7 bases between them. The CDR3 sequence is 13 residues long. Looked up from germline, CDR1 is LGHDT and CDR2 is YNNKEL (reference sequence). The CDR3 coding sequence is TGTGCCAGCAGCCAAGATCTAGCGAATGAGCAGTTCTTC. It encodes CASSQDLANEQFF.

The chain employs TRBV5-5 and TRBJ2-7, with TRBD2 matching 12 bases. This CDR3 spans 15 amino acids. The germline V gene has CDR1 SGHKS and CDR2 YYEKEE (reference sequence). J was trimmed by 0 bases and V by 4 bases; bases with no gene match: 2. CDR3 in DNA: TGTGCCAGCAGCGAGACTAGCGGGAGCTCCTACGAGCAGTACTTC. It is translated as CASSETSGSSYEQYF. Full variable domain (remainder filled in from reference TRBV5-5 and TRBJ2-7): DAGVTQSPTHLIKTRGQQVTLRCSPISGHKSVSWYQQVLGQGPQFIFQYYEKEERGRGNFPDRFSARQFPNYSSELNVNALLLGDSALYLCASSETSGSSYEQYFGPGTRLTVT.